This T cell receptor beta chain was sequenced for a study of T cell responses to AZD1222 COVID-19 vaccine. The protocol was immunoSEQ multiplex PCR, while the TCRdb copy is restricted to in-frame clones and leaves out a portion. This sample has approximately 120,000 clones, with approximately 85% found just once. The sample holds a few counts of this clone. V lost 0 bases, J lost 1 base, and 7 bases lay in between. This CDR3 has 15 amino acids. CDR1 is LGHNA, CDR2 YSLEER, per germline. Source: peripheral blood, taken 28 days after the second AZD1222 dose. The chain recombines TRBV4-3 with TRBJ2-1; TRBD1 might be the D (6 bases). This sequence originates from an adult who received the AZD1222 COVID-19 vaccine. The CDR3 coding sequence is TGCGCCAGCAGCCAAGATAGGGGGTCCTACAATGAGCAGTTCTTC. Its protein product is CASSQDRGSYNEQFF.